This TCR beta chain was captured in a study of CD8 T cells in ankylosing spondylitis. One entry per CDR3 protein results from TCRdb running MiXCR on the 5' RACE reads. This table has some 120,000 distinct CDR3 sequences, approximately 13% appearing once. The sample holds many counts of this clonotype. The V end was cut by 6 bases, the J end by 2 bases, with 13 bases between. This CDR3 spans 14 amino acids. From germline, CDR1 is SGHVS and CDR2 FQNEAQ. This TCR came from a female donor with ankylosing spondylitis or in good health (not recorded which). The sequenced sample consisted of blood, either unsorted or a sorted T cell fraction (not recorded which). The rearrangement joins TRBV7-8 to TRBJ1-2; D is undetermined. The CDR3 sequence is CASSTKASNYGYTF. The CDR3 DNA reads TGTGCCAGCAGTACGAAGGCATCCAACTATGGCTACACCTTC.